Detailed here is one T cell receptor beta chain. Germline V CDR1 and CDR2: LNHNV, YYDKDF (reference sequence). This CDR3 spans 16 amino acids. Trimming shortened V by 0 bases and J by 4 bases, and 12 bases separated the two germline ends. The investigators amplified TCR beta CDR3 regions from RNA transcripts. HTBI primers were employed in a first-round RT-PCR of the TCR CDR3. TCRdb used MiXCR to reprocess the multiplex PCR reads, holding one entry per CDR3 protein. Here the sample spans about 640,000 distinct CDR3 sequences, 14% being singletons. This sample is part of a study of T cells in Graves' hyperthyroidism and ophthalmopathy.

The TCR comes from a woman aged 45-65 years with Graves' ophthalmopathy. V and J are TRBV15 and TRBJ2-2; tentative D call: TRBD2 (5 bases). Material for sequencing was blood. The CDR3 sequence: CATSRDRGSGTGELFF. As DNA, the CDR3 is TGTGCCACCAGCAGAGATCGAGGGTCCGGCACCGGGGAGCTGTTTTTT.